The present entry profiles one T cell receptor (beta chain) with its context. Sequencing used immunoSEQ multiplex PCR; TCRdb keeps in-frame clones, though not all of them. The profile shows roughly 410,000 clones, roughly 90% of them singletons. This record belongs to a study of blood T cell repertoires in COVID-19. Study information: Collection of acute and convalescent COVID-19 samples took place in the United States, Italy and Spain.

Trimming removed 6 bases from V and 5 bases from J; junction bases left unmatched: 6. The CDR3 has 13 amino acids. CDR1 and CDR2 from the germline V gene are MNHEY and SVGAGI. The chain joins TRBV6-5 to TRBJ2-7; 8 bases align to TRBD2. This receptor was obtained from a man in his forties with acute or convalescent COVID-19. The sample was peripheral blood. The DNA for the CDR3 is TGTGCCAGCAGATTAGATAGCGGGAACGAGCAGTACTTC. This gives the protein CASRLDSGNEQYF.